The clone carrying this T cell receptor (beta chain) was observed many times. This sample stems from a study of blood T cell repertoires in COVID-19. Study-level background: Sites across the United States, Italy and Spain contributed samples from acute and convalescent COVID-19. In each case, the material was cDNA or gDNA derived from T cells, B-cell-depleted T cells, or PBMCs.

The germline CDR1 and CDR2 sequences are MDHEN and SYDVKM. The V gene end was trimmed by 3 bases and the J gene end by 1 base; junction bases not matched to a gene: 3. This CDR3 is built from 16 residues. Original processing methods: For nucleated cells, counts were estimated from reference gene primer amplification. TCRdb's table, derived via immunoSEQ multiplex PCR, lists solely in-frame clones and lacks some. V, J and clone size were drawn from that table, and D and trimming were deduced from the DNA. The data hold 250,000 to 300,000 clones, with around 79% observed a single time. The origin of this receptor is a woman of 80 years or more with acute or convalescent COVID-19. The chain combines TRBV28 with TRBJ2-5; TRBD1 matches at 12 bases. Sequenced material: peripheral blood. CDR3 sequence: CASSFGDRGPQETQYF. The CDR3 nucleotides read TGTGCCAGCAGTTTTGGGGACAGGGGGCCCCAAGAGACCCAGTACTTC.